The 27 T cell receptor beta chains below all came from one sample that was sequenced in a study of cytomegalovirus exposure and HLA in healthy donors. PCR employed 60 Vbeta and 13 Jbeta primers. Clones were sequenced by immunoSEQ multiplex PCR, and TCRdb holds only the in-frame ones, with some missing. The repertoire holds under 200,000 clones, with 80% to 85% as singletons. The sample comprised PBMCs. The source is a man between 40 and 49 years old in good health and CMV-seropositive.

This clone was seen a single time. The CDR3 DNA reads TGTGCCAGCGGGCCGGGCAGGGTAGGTCGCTACGAGCAGTACTTC. Encoded protein: CASGPGRVGRYEQYF. J is TRBJ2-7 and V is TRBV7-9; a possible D gene is TRBD1 (5 bases). CDR3 length: 15 amino acids. The V gene lost 8 bases and the J gene lost 3 bases, with 20 bases spanning the gap. In germline, CDR1 is SEHNR, CDR2 FQNEAQ (reference sequence). Full variable domain (missing parts from reference TRBV7-9 and TRBJ2-7): DTGVSQNPRHKITKRGQNVTFRCDPISEHNRLYWYRQTLGQGPEFLTYFQNEAQLEKSRLLSDRFSAERPKGSFSTLEIQRTEQGDSAMYLCASGPGRVGRYEQYFGPGTRLTVT.

This chain uses TRBV7-9 with TRBJ1-1, with TRBD1 as a possible D gene (5 bases). In germline, CDR1 is SEHNR, CDR2 FQNEAQ (reference sequence). This CDR3 spans 16 amino acids. Trimming removed 2 bases from V and 3 bases from J, with 16 bases in between. CDR3 sequence reads: CASSLPSGGVDTEAFF. CDR3 nucleotides: TGTGCCAGCAGCTTACCAAGCGGGGGTGTGGACACTGAAGCTTTCTTT.

This clone was counted only a few times. CDR3 coding DNA: TGTGCCAGCAGCCCCCGGGACAGGGGTAATGAGCAGTTCTTC. Translating it yields CASSPRDRGNEQFF. The gene calls are TRBV7-9 and TRBJ2-1; 10 nucleotides align to TRBD1. The CDR3 consists of 14 residues. The ends lost 5 bases at V and 7 bases at J; junction bases unmatched: 5. Germline V lookup: CDR1 SEHNR, CDR2 FQNEAQ (reference sequence).

The rearrangement joins TRBV28 to TRBJ1-2; no firm D call. V lost 8 bases and J lost 6, with 13 bases in between. The CDR3 length is 12 residues. CDR1 is MDHEN and CDR2 is SYDVKM in the germline V gene. The chain's CDR3 is CASGAGTDGYTF. CDR3 DNA: TGTGCCAGCGGAGCGGGAACAGATGGCTACACCTTC.

V gene TRBV27 combines with J gene TRBJ2-1, with a tentative D call TRBD1 (5 bases). V was cut by 4 bases and J by 0 bases, with 13 bases left in between. This CDR3 comprises 16 residues. Germline V gene lookup returns CDR1 MNHEY and CDR2 SMNVEV (reference sequence). The CDR3 nucleotides are TGTGCCAGCAGTTCCACAGGACCCTACTCCTACAATGAGCAGTTCTTC. Encoded protein: CASSSTGPYSYNEQFF.

The sample holds one count of this clone. The chain uses TRBV10-1 and TRBJ2-2; D not certain. The CDR3 extends over 12 amino acids. V lost 9 bases to trimming and J lost 2 bases, with 7 bases between them. Germline CDR1 and CDR2: WNHNN and SYGVQD (reference sequence). The CDR3 region is CASTSNTGELFF. CDR3 nucleotide sequence: TGCGCCAGTACGAGTAACACCGGGGAGCTGTTTTTT.

The chain has TRBV4-2 and TRBJ2-2; D is possibly TRBD2 (6 bases). V gave up 1 base and J gave up 1 base, with 10 bases separating them. Germline assignment: CDR1 LGHNA and CDR2 YNFKEQ. The CDR3 consists of 16 residues. The DNA for the CDR3 is TGTGCCAGCAGCCAAGGTCGGCGGGGGAACACCGGGGAGCTGTTTTTT. It translates to CASSQGRRGNTGELFF.

This chain links TRBV19 with TRBJ1-1, with TRBD1 identical over 7 bases. Germline V CDR1 and CDR2: LNHDA, SQIVND (reference sequence). CDR3 length: 16 residues. V lost 1 base and J lost 1; bases outside the gene matches: 6. CDR3 DNA: TGTGCCAGTAGTATAGCGGCAGGGGGGTGGAACACTGAAGCTTTCTTT. It specifies CASSIAAGGWNTEAFF.

The CDR3: CASRVGGTYEQYF. DNA for the CDR3: TGTGCCAGCAGAGTTGGAGGGACGTACGAGCAGTACTTC. The rearrangement links TRBV27 to TRBJ2-7, with D possibly matching TRBD2 (6 bases). CDR3 length equals 13 residues. V lost 6 bases and J 4 bases, leaving 13 bases between the germline ends. Germline V CDR1 and CDR2: MNHEY, SMNVEV (reference sequence).

The rearrangement links TRBV15 to TRBJ1-5; 7 positions agree with TRBD1. This CDR3 has 15 amino acids. Germline CDR1 and CDR2: LNHNV and YYDKDF (reference sequence). J lost 2 bases, V lost 4 bases, and 5 bases had no gene match. CDR3 coding DNA: TGTGCCACCAGCAAGGGGGCCAGCGGCAATCAGCCCCAGCATTTT. Its protein is CATSKGASGNQPQHF.

This rearrangement joins TRBV28 to TRBJ1-3; D gene uncertain. This CDR3 spans 13 amino acids. The germline gives CDR1 MDHEN, CDR2 SYDVKM. V lost 6 bases and J 4 bases, leaving 10 bases between the germline ends. The chain's CDR3 is CASRLTKGNTIYF. In DNA, the CDR3 is TGTGCCAGCAGGTTGACAAAAGGAAACACCATATATTTT.

V is TRBV18 and J is TRBJ1-3; D possibly corresponds to TRBD1 (6 bases). The length of the CDR3 is 17 residues. Trimming cost V 2 bases and J 0 bases, with 14 bases left between them. The germline CDR1 and CDR2 sequences are KGHSH and LQKENI. The CDR3 region is CASSPAPGQLSGNTIYF. CDR3 in DNA: TGTGCCAGCTCACCAGCTCCGGGACAACTCTCTGGAAACACCATATATTTT.

The chain links TRBV14 to TRBJ1-2; the D is unclear. Per germline, CDR1 SGHDN and CDR2 FVKESK. The CDR3 runs 13 residues. The V end lost 3 bases, the J end lost 8 bases, and 13 bases lay between the germline ends. This CDR3 is CASSQAAIGGYTF. The CDR3 region has the DNA TGTGCCAGCAGCCAGGCAGCTATCGGGGGCTACACCTTC.

CDR3 residues: CSVGLGQYTGELFF. The CDR3 DNA is TGCAGCGTTGGGTTGGGACAGTACACCGGGGAGCTGTTTTTT. The rearrangement joins TRBV29-1 to TRBJ2-2; 7 bases line up with TRBD1. The CDR3 runs 14 residues. Germline V gene lookup returns CDR1 SQVTM and CDR2 ANQGSEA. The J segment lost 3 bases and the V segment lost 4 bases, leaving 5 bases of the junction unmatched.

This clone came up a few times. The J gene is TRBJ2-7, the V gene TRBV19; 7 nucleotides line up with TRBD2. The ends lost 6 bases at V and 1 base at J; junction bases unmatched: 9. Germline CDR1 reads LNHDA; CDR2 reads SQIVND (reference sequence). The CDR3 extends over 15 amino acids. Here the CDR3 reads CASRTGGSGSYEQYF. CDR3 sequence (DNA): TGTGCCAGTAGGACGGGGGGATCGGGATCCTACGAGCAGTACTTC.

The rearrangement joins TRBV7-9 to TRBJ1-4, with 9 positions matching TRBD1. The CDR3 loop spans 14 amino acids. V lost 4 bases, J lost 7 bases, and 4 bases stayed unmatched. Germline V gene sequence: CDR1 SEHNR, CDR2 FQNEAQ (reference sequence). The CDR3 DNA is TGTGCCAGCAGCTGGGGACAGGGAGGTGAAAAACTGTTTTTT. Amino acids: CASSWGQGGEKLFF.

The gene calls are TRBV5-6 and TRBJ1-2; 11 bases map to TRBD1. With 9 bases clipped from V and 6 bases from J, the junction kept 7 bases outside the gene matches. Germline V gene lookup returns CDR1 SGHDT and CDR2 YYEEEE. This CDR3 contains 13 residues. For the CDR3, the DNA is TGTGCCATGGGGACAGGGGGAGTCCATGGCTACACCTTC. Translating gives CAMGTGGVHGYTF.

The chain carries TRBV28 and TRBJ1-4; perhaps TRBD1 as D (6 bases). CDR1 and CDR2 (germline): MDHEN, SYDVKM. Trimming pared 5 bases from V and 0 bases from J, leaving 13 bases between. This CDR3 region has 16 residues. CDR3 bases: TGTGCCAGCAGTGGACAGATACTTGCAACTAATGAAAAACTGTTTTTT. Translated, it gives CASSGQILATNEKLFF.

This chain joins TRBV5-1 and TRBJ2-1, with D possibly matching TRBD2 (6 bases). Trimming took 4 bases from V and 9 from J, leaving 11 bases between them. CDR3 length equals 12 residues. The germline gives CDR1 SGHRS, CDR2 YFSETQ. The CDR3 nucleotides read TGCGCCAGCAGCCCGGAGGGTGTTGAGCAGTTCTTC. This encodes CASSPEGVEQFF.

This chain uses TRBV7-9 with TRBJ2-4; a possible D gene is TRBD2 (5 bases). Germline assignment: CDR1 SEHNR and CDR2 FQNEAQ (reference sequence). The CDR3 runs 16 residues. Trimming pared 5 bases from V and 4 bases from J, leaving 18 bases between. The chain's CDR3 is CASSPVAGNSKNIQYF. The CDR3 region has the DNA TGTGCCAGCAGCCCGGTGGCCGGGAACTCAAAAAACATTCAGTACTTC. Using reference TRBV7-9 and TRBJ2-4 for the parts outside the CDR3, the full variable domain is DTGVSQNPRHKITKRGQNVTFRCDPISEHNRLYWYRQTLGQGPEFLTYFQNEAQLEKSRLLSDRFSAERPKGSFSTLEIQRTEQGDSAMYLCASSPVAGNSKNIQYFGAGTRLSVL.

The chain couples TRBV7-2 to TRBJ2-5; 8 bases agree with TRBD2. Germline CDR1 is SGHTA and CDR2 is FQGNSA. The CDR3 has 16 residues. V lost 5 bases and J lost 5; bases outside the gene matches: 13. Here the CDR3 DNA reads TGTGCCAGCAGCCGTACCCCAGCGGGGGAGTGGGAGACCCAGTACTTC. Encoded protein: CASSRTPAGEWETQYF.

The CDR3 loop reads CASSSGQGVQPQHF. The CDR3 region has the DNA TGTGCCAGCAGTTCGGGACAGGGGGTCCAGCCCCAGCATTTT. The chain is built from TRBV6-5 and TRBJ1-5, with 11 bases identical to TRBD1. The CDR3 has 14 residues. Germline CDR1 reads MNHEY; CDR2 reads SVGAGI. V shed 4 bases, J shed 7 bases, and the junction held 3 bases outside the gene matches.

This rearrangement joins TRBV28 to TRBJ2-7; TRBD2 agrees at 14 bases. The V gene's germline CDR1 is MDHEN and CDR2 SYDVKM. Trimming took 5 bases from V and 9 from J; bases not matched to a gene: 3. The CDR3 is 13 amino acids. The CDR3 spells CASSPGLAGGQYF. The CDR3 nucleotides read TGTGCCAGCAGTCCCGGACTAGCGGGGGGGCAGTACTTC. Full variable domain (rest looked up from reference TRBV28 and TRBJ2-7): DVKVTQSSRYLVKRTGEKVFLECVQDMDHENMFWYRQDPGLGLRLIYFSYDVKMKEKGDIPEGYSVSREKKERFSLILESASTNQTSMYLCASSPGLAGGQYFGPGTRLTVT.

This clone was observed a single time. The V gene is TRBV21-1, the J gene TRBJ2-3; TRBD1, as called in the table, went unchecked against the DNA. TRBV21-1 is tagged as a pseudogene. The CDR3 spans 16 residues. CDR3 residues: CASRVPTGACTDTQYF. The CDR3 bases are TGTGCCAGCAGAGTCCCGACAGGGGCCTGCACAGATACGCAGTATTTT.

V and J are TRBV4-1 and TRBJ1-5; D gene uncertain. V shed 1 base and J shed 7 bases, with 8 bases lying between them. Per germline, CDR1 MGHRA and CDR2 YSYEKL. CDR3 length: 13 residues. CDR3 region: CASSQVNSQPQHF. In DNA form, the CDR3 reads TGCGCCAGCAGCCAAGTTAATAGCCAGCCCCAGCATTTT.

CDR3 DNA: TGTGCCAGTAGTATAGATCGGGATTACCCGTCCTACGAGCAGTACTTC. Translated, it gives CASSIDRDYPSYEQYF. The V and J genes are TRBV19 and TRBJ2-7, with a weak D call TRBD2 (5 bases). V lost 0 bases to trimming and J lost 1 base, with 13 bases between them. Per the germline V gene, CDR1 is LNHDA and CDR2 is SQIVND (reference sequence). The CDR3 runs to 16 residues.

The chain links TRBV4-3 to TRBJ2-1; 12 bases align to TRBD1. Unmatched junction bases numbered 7, after V lost 3 bases and J lost 4 bases. The CDR3 is 17 residues long. Germline V gene lookup returns CDR1 LGHNA and CDR2 YSLEER. CDR3 DNA: TGCGCCAGCAGCCAGGGCCCGGGACAGGGGGCATACAATGAGCAGTTCTTC. Protein product: CASSQGPGQGAYNEQFF.